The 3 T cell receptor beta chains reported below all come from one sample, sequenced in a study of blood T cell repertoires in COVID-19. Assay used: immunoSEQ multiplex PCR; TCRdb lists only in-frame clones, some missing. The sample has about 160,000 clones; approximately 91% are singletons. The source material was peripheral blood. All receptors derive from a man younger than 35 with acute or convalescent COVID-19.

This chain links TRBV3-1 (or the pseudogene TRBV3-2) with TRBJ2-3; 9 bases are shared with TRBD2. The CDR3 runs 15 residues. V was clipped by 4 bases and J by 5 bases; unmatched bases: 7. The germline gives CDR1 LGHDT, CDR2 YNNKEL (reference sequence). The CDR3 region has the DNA TGTGCCAGCAGCCCGCGGGGGGGCGGTGGAGATACGCAGTATTTT. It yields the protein CASSPRGGGGDTQYF.

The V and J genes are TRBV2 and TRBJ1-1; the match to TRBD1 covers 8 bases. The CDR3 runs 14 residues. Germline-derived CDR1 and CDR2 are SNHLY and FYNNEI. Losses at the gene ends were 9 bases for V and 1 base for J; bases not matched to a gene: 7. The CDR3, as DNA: TGTGCCAGAAGAGACAGGGGCCCGAACACTGAAGCTTTCTTT. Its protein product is CARRDRGPNTEAFF.

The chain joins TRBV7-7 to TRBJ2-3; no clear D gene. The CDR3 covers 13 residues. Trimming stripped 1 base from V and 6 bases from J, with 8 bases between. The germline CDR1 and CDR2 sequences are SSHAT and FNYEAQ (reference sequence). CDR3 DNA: TGTGCCAGCAGCTTAGGTCTCGGGGATACGCAGTATTTT. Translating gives CASSLGLGDTQYF.